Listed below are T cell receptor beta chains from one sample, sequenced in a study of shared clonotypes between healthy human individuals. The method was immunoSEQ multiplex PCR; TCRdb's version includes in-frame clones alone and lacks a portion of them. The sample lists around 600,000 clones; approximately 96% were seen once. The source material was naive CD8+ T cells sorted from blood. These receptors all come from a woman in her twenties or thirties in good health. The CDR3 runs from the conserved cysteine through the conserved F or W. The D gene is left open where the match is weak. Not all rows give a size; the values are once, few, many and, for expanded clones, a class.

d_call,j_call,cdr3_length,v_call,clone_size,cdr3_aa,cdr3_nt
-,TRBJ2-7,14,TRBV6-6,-,CASTYEGNPYEQYF,TGTGCCAGCACCTACGAGGGGAACCCCTACGAGCAGTACTTC
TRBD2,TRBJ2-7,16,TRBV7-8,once,CASSPGLAGVPYEQYF,TGTGCCAGCAGCCCGGGACTAGCGGGAGTTCCCTACGAGCAGTACTTC
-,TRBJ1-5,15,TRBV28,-,CASSFLILGEQPQHF,TGTGCCAGCAGTTTTTTGATATTAGGTGAACAGCCCCAGCATTTT
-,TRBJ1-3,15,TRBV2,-,CASGQGTFYGNTIYF,TGTGCCAGCGGCCAGGGAACGTTTTATGGAAACACCATATATTTT
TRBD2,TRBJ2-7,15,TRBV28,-,CASSPDGGRAYEQYF,TGTGCCAGCAGTCCCGACGGGGGGAGGGCCTACGAGCAGTACTTC
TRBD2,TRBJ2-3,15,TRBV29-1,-,CSVGPGRVYTDTQYF,TGCAGCGTTGGGCCCGGGAGGGTGTACACAGATACGCAGTATTTT
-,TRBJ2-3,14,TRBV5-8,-,CASSFNLATDTQYF,TGTGCCAGCAGCTTCAACCTCGCTACAGATACGCAGTATTTT
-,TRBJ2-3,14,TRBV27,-,CASSPSPSTDTQYF,TGTGCCAGCAGCCCTAGCCCTAGCACAGATACGCAGTATTTT
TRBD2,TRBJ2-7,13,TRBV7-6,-,CASSLAGEGEQYF,TGTGCCAGCAGCTTAGCAGGGGAGGGGGAGCAGTACTTC
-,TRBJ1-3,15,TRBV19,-,CASSPRTTSGNTIYF,TGTGCCAGTAGTCCTCGGACAACCTCTGGAAACACCATATATTTT
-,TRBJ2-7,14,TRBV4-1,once,CASSQVDISYEQYF,TGCGCCAGCAGCCAAGTGGACATCTCCTACGAGCAGTACTTC
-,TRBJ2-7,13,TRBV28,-,CASSPGISYEQYF,TGTGCCAGCAGTCCCGGTATTTCTTACGAGCAGTACTTC
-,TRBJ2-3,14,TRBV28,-,CASSLTTSTDTQYF,TGTGCCAGCAGTCTAACAACCAGCACAGATACGCAGTATTTT
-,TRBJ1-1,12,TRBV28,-,CASSWGEAEAFF,TGTGCCAGCAGTTGGGGAGAGGCTGAAGCTTTCTTT
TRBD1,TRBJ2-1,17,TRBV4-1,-,CASSPAATGGRYNEQFF,TGCGCCAGCAGCCCTGCCGCGACAGGGGGCCGATACAATGAGCAGTTCTTC
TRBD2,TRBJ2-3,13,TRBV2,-,CASSELAGDTQYF,TGTGCCAGCAGTGAATTAGCGGGAGATACGCAGTATTTT
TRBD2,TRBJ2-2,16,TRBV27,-,CASSWGLAGDAGELFF,TGTGCCAGCAGTTGGGGACTAGCGGGAGACGCCGGGGAGCTGTTTTTT
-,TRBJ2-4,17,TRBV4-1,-,CASSQWRVGGAGNIQYF,TGCGCCAGCAGCCAGTGGAGGGTAGGTGGGGCCGGGAACATTCAGTACTTC
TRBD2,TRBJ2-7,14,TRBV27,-,CASRAGLGSYEQYF,TGTGCCAGCAGGGCAGGACTAGGGTCCTACGAGCAGTACTTC
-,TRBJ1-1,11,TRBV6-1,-,CASSSVTEAFF,TGTGCCAGCAGCTCTGTCACTGAAGCTTTCTTT
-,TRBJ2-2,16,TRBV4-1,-,CASSQRDSGNTGELFF,TGCGCCAGCAGCCAACGGGATAGCGGCAACACCGGGGAGCTGTTTTTT
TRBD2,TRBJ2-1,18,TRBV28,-,CASSPGTSGSGSYNEQFF,TGTGCCAGCAGTCCCGGGACTAGCGGGAGTGGCTCCTACAATGAGCAGTTCTTC
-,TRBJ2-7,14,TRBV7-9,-,CATSTGVRPYEQYF,TGTGCCACTTCGACGGGCGTACGTCCCTACGAGCAGTACTTC
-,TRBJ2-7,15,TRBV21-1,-,CASSSFDRSSYEQYF,TGTGCCAGCAGCAGTTTCGACAGGTCTTCCTACGAGCAGTACTTC
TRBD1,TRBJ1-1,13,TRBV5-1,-,CASSDRENTEAFF,TGCGCCAGCAGCGACAGGGAGAACACTGAAGCTTTCTTT
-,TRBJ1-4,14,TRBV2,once,CASTQEAFNEKLFF,TGTGCCAGCACTCAGGAGGCTTTTAATGAAAAACTGTTTTTT
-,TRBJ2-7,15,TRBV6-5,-,CASSYSNRVGGEQYF,TGTGCCAGCAGTTACTCGAATCGTGTTGGGGGCGAGCAGTACTTC
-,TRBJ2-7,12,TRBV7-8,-,CASSPGAGEQYF,TGTGCCAGCAGCCCGGGAGCAGGGGAGCAGTACTTC
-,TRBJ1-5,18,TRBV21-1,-,CASSINPDRRYSNQPQHF,TGTGCCAGCAGCATTAACCCGGACAGGCGCTATAGCAATCAGCCCCAGCATTTT
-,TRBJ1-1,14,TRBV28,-,CASIKVSVNTEAFF,TGTGCCAGCATCAAAGTCTCGGTGAACACTGAAGCTTTCTTT
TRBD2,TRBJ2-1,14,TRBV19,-,CASSMAGAYNEQFF,TGTGCCAGTAGTATGGCGGGAGCGTACAATGAGCAGTTCTTC
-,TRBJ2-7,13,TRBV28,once,CASQSGGADEQYF,TGTGCCAGCCAAAGTGGGGGGGCGGATGAGCAGTACTTC
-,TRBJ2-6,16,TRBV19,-,CASINSPEAGANVLTF,TGTGCCAGTATTAACAGCCCGGAGGCAGGGGCCAACGTCCTGACTTTC
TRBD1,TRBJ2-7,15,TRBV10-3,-,CAISITGGAFYEQYF,TGTGCCATCAGTATCACAGGGGGCGCGTTCTACGAGCAGTACTTC
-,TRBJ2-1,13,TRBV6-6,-,CASSFPQGNEQFF,TGTGCCAGCAGTTTTCCGCAGGGCAATGAGCAGTTCTTC
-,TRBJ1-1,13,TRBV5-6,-,CASSPSPYSEAFF,TGTGCCAGCAGCCCTAGTCCTTACTCTGAAGCTTTCTTT
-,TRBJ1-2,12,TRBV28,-,CASSFRGDGYTF,TGTGCCAGCAGTTTCAGGGGAGATGGCTACACCTTC
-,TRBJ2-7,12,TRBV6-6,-,CASRDRTYEQYF,TGTGCCAGCAGGGATCGTACCTACGAGCAGTACTTC
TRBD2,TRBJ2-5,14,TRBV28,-,CASQYAGGVETQYF,TGTGCCAGCCAGTATGCGGGAGGGGTAGAGACCCAGTACTTC
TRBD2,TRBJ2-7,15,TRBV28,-,CASSSGWAGAYEQYF,TGTGCCAGCAGTTCGGGGTGGGCGGGAGCCTACGAGCAGTACTTC
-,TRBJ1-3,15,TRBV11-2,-,CASSLVGGLLNTIYF,TGTGCCAGCAGCTTAGTGGGGGGGCTTTTGAACACCATATATTTT
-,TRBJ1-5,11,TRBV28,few,CASGGRQPQHF,TGTGCCAGCGGGGGCCGTCAGCCCCAGCATTTT
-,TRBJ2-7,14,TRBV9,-,CASSVEAGYYEQYF,TGTGCCAGCAGCGTAGAGGCAGGGTACTACGAGCAGTACTTC
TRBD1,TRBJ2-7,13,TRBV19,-,CATEDRGRHEQYF,TGTGCCACAGAGGACAGGGGGCGGCACGAGCAGTACTTC
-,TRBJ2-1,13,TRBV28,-,CASSTIEINEQFF,TGTGCCAGCAGCACTATTGAGATAAATGAGCAGTTCTTC
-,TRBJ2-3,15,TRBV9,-,CASSVSYGRPDTQYF,TGTGCCAGCAGCGTAAGTTACGGAAGGCCAGATACGCAGTATTTT
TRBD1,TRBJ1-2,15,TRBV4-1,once,CASSQLDRVDYGYTF,TGCGCCAGCAGCCAGTTGGACAGGGTCGACTATGGCTACACCTTC
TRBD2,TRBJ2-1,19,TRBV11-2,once,CASSLVVFFGAGVSNEQFF,TGTGCCAGCAGCTTAGTAGTATTTTTCGGAGCGGGAGTAAGCAATGAGCAGTTCTTC
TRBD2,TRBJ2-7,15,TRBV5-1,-,CASSSTSGSVYEQYF,TGCGCCAGCAGCTCCACTAGCGGGAGTGTGTACGAGCAGTACTTC
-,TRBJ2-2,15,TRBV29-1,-,CSVEKGPWLRRVRFF,TGCAGCGTTGAAAAGGGGCCTTGGCTTCGTCGGGTCCGGTTTTTT
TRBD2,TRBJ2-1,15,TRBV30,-,CAWSSYGLARDEQFF,TGTGCCTGGAGTTCCTACGGACTAGCCAGAGATGAGCAGTTCTTC